The T cell receptor (beta chain) described here comes from a study of blood T cell repertoires in COVID-19. The overall study: Acute and convalescent COVID-19 samples came from the United States, Italy and Spain. In each case, the material was cDNA or gDNA derived from T cells, B-cell-depleted T cells, or PBMCs.

TCRdb's copy holds only in-frame clones and misses some; the assay was immunoSEQ multiplex PCR. This table has a few hundred thousand clones, about 90% appearing once. All recovered Cohort 3 donors got two negative PCRs, got clearance, or saw symptom resolution. Trimming removed 1 base from V and 5 bases from J; junction bases left unmatched: 0. The CDR3 is made up of 13 amino acids. Germline CDR1 SGHDN, CDR2 FVKESK. The receptor was isolated from a woman in her twenties or thirties who had recovered from COVID-19. This sequence joins TRBV14 and TRBJ1-2; 8 nucleotides match TRBD1. The source material was PBMCs or T cells enriched from blood (not recorded which). CDR3 nucleotides: TGTGCCAGCAGCCAAGGGACAGGGTATGGCTACACCTTC. The encoded protein is CASSQGTGYGYTF.